The 14 T cell receptor beta chains below all came from one sample that was sequenced in a study of blood T cell repertoires in COVID-19. The method was immunoSEQ multiplex PCR; TCRdb's version includes in-frame clones alone and lacks a portion of them. The table shows more than 95,000 clones, with 86% occurring only once. The material sequenced was peripheral blood. The receptors were gathered from a man aged 70-80 years who had recovered from COVID-19.

This chain links TRBV27 with TRBJ2-2, with a tentative D call TRBD2 (6 bases). Germline CDR1 is MNHEY and CDR2 is SMNVEV (reference sequence). CDR3 length: 17 amino acids. V was trimmed by 3 bases and J by 0 bases, leaving 14 bases between them. CDR3 amino acids: CASSLFRAGPNTGELFF. CDR3 nucleotide sequence: TGTGCCAGCAGTTTGTTTCGGGCGGGACCGAACACCGGGGAGCTGTTTTTT.

This rearrangement joins TRBV19 to TRBJ2-3, with 7 bases matching TRBD2. The CDR3 is made up of 15 amino acids. Germline V lookup: CDR1 LNHDA, CDR2 SQIVND (reference sequence). The V segment lost 3 bases and the J segment 6 bases; nucleotides outside the gene matches: 9. CDR3 sequence reads: CASSIYGRAGDTQYF. CDR3 nucleotide sequence: TGTGCCAGTAGTATCTATGGGAGGGCGGGGGATACGCAGTATTTT.

This chain uses TRBV2 with TRBJ2-1, with 9 bases identical to TRBD2. Trimming took 3 bases from V and 0 from J; bases not matched to a gene: 0. Per germline, CDR1 SNHLY and CDR2 FYNNEI. The length of the CDR3 is 15 residues. In DNA form, the CDR3 reads TGTGCCAGCAGTGATAGCGGGAGCTCCTACAATGAGCAGTTCTTC. Protein product: CASSDSGSSYNEQFF.

The chain employs TRBV24-1 and TRBJ1-5, with a possible D match to TRBD1 (5 bases). Per germline, CDR1 KGHDR and CDR2 SFDVKD. There are 14 residues in the CDR3. V lost 3 bases, J lost 4 bases, and 9 bases lay in between. In DNA form, the CDR3 reads TGTGCCACCAGTGATAGACAGCTAAATCAGCCCCAGCATTTT. It translates to CATSDRQLNQPQHF.

The chain combines TRBV7-3 with TRBJ2-5; D may be TRBD2 (5 bases). Germline CDR1 is SGHTA and CDR2 is FQGTGA. Trimming shortened V by 1 base and J by 6 bases, and 9 bases separated the two germline ends. The CDR3 consists of 13 residues. The CDR3 protein is CASSLNGGKTQYF. In nucleotides, the CDR3 is TGTGCCAGCAGCTTAAACGGAGGAAAGACCCAGTACTTC. Full variable domain (outside the CDR3, taken from reference TRBV7-3 and TRBJ2-5): GAGVSQTPSNKVTEKGKYVELRCDPISGHTALYWYRQSLGQGPEFLIYFQGTGAADDSGLPNDRFFAVRPEGSVSTLKIQRTERGDSAVYLCASSLNGGKTQYFGPGTRLLVL.

This clone occurred once. This sequence joins TRBV7-9 and TRBJ1-2; no definite D call. V was clipped by 2 bases and J by 10 bases, with 11 bases between them. Germline values: CDR1 SEHNR, CDR2 FQNEAQ (reference sequence). The CDR3 consists of 12 residues. In nucleotides, the CDR3 is TGTGCCAGCAGCTTATCACTCTACCTCTACACCTTC. It codes for CASSLSLYLYTF.

V gene TRBV9 combines with J gene TRBJ2-7; possible D gene TRBD2, 6 bases. Germline-derived CDR1 and CDR2 are SGDLS and YYNGEE. The V and J ends lost 4 bases and 9 bases respectively, with 20 bases between them. The length of the CDR3 is 14 residues. In DNA form, the CDR3 reads TGTGCCAGCAGCATCGGGACGGGGGTTGCGGTGCAGTACTTC. Translating it yields CASSIGTGVAVQYF.

This clone has a single count. This chain uses TRBV3-1 (or the pseudogene TRBV3-2) with TRBJ1-6; TRBD1 matches 11 bases. The CDR3 is 15 residues long. V was pared by 4 bases and J by 10 bases, with 6 bases of the junction left unmatched. From germline, CDR1 is LGHDT and CDR2 YNNKEL (reference sequence). The CDR3: CASSPDRGLRSPLHF. The CDR3 nucleotides are TGTGCCAGCAGCCCGGACAGGGGGCTCCGCTCACCCCTCCACTTT.

The chain joins TRBV5-4 to TRBJ2-5, with 9 bases identical to TRBD2. The CDR3 has 14 residues. Germline trimming cut 9 bases from V and 4 bases from J; bases unmatched to any gene: 10. CDR1 SGHNT and CDR2 YYREEE come from the germline V gene (reference sequence). CDR3 nucleotides: TGTGCCACCCTGGGGCGGGGGGGCCCAGAGACCCAGTACTTC. Its translation: CATLGRGGPETQYF.

This clone was observed once. CDR3 residues: CASTIGGGAGLYEQYF. CDR3 sequence (DNA): TGTGCCAGTACCATCGGCGGGGGGGCCGGACTTTACGAGCAGTACTTC. The gene calls are TRBV19 and TRBJ2-7; TRBD2 aligns across 9 bases. Per the germline V gene, CDR1 is LNHDA and CDR2 is SQIVND (reference sequence). CDR3 length equals 16 residues. After removal of 7 bases from V and 4 bases from J, the junction contained 14 bases not matched to a gene. Full variable domain (outside the CDR3, taken from reference TRBV19 and TRBJ2-7): DGGITQSPKYLFRKEGQNVTLSCEQNLNHDAMYWYRQDPGQGLRLIYYSQIVNDFQKGDIAEGYSVSREKKESFPLTVTSAQKNPTAFYLCASTIGGGAGLYEQYFGPGTRLTVT.

CDR3 coding DNA: TGTGCCAGGACAATCTCGAACACCGGGGAGCTGTTTTTT. Translation: CARTISNTGELFF. The rearrangement joins TRBV6-5 to TRBJ2-2; no reliable D call. The CDR3 spans 13 residues. Looked up from germline, CDR1 is MNHEY and CDR2 is SVGAGI. The germline V and J ends were trimmed by 9 bases and 0 bases, with 8 bases remaining between them.

CDR3 in amino acids: CASSPPGQGGTVYEQYF. For the CDR3, the DNA is TGTGCCAGCTCACCACCGGGACAGGGCGGAACTGTCTACGAGCAGTACTTC. V and J are TRBV18 and TRBJ2-7; TRBD1 agrees at 9 bases. The CDR3 consists of 17 residues. The trim removed 0 bases at V and 3 bases at J, leaving 9 bases unmatched. Looked up from germline, CDR1 is KGHSH and CDR2 is LQKENI.

V and J are TRBV6-2 or TRBV6-3 and TRBJ2-6, with D tentatively TRBD2 (6 bases). The V end was cut by 5 bases, the J end by 4 bases, with 12 bases between. From germline, CDR1 is MNHEY and CDR2 SVGEGT. This CDR3 has 15 residues. The CDR3 bases are TGTGCCAGCAGTCGGGAGAGGTCCGGGGCCAACGTCCTGACTTTC. It is translated as CASSRERSGANVLTF.

This clone was observed once. The chain is built from TRBV27 and TRBJ2-7, with 8 positions matching TRBD1. V shed 8 bases and J 7 bases; nucleotides not matched to a gene: 13. This CDR3 is built from 14 residues. Germline values: CDR1 MNHEY, CDR2 SMNVEV (reference sequence). The CDR3 bases are TGTGCCAGCCGAGGACAGGGAGGTGGGTTAGAGCAGTACTTC. It yields the protein CASRGQGGGLEQYF.